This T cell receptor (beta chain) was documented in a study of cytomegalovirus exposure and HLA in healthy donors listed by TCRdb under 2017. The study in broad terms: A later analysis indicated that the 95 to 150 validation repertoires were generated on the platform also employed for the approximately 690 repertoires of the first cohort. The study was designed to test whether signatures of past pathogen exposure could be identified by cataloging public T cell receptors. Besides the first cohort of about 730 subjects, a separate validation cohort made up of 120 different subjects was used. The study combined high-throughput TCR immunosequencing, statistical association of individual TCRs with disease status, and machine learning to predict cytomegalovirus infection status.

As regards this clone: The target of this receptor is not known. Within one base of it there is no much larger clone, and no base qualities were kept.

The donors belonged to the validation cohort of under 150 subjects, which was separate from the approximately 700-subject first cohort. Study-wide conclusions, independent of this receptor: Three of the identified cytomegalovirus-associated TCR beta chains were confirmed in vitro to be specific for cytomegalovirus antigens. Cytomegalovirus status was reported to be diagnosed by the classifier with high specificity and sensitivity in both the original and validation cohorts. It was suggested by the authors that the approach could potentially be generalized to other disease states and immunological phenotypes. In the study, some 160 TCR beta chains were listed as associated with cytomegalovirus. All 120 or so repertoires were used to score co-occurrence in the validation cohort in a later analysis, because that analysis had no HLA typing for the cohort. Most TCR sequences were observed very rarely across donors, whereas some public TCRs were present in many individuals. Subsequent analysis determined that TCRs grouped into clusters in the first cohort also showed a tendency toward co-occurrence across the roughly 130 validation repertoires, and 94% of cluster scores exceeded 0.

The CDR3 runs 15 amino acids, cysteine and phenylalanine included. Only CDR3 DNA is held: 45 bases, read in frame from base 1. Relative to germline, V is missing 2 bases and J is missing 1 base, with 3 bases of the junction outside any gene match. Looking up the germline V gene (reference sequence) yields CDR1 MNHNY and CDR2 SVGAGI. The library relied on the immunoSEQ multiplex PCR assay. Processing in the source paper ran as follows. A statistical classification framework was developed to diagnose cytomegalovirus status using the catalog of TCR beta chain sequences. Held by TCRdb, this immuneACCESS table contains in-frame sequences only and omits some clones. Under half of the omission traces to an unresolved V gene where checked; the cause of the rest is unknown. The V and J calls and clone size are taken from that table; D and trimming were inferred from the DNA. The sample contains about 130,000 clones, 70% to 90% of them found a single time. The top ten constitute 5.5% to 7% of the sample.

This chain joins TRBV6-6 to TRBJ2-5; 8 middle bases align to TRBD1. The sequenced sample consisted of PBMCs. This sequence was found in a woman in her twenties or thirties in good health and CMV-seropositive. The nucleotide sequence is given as TGTGCCAGCAGTTACCGGGACAGGATCCAAGAGACCCAGTACTTC. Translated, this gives CASSYRDRIQETQYF.